This TCR beta chain was recorded in a study of T cell responses to AZD1222 COVID-19 vaccine. Study-level points and caveats: Vaccination with two AZD1222 doses was followed by a rise in Spike-specific TCR breadth and depth. Baseline seropositives among AZD1222 recipients totaled only 5 to 7. Along spike, vaccine-associated CD4 TCRs were found throughout, with dominance at 160-218 and 743-854.

The CDR3 has 16 amino acids. V lost 3 bases to trimming and J lost 3 bases, with 17 bases between them. CDR1 is MNHEY, CDR2 SVGEGT, per germline. To note about this clone: Its matching antigen is unknown.

Clones were read by immunoSEQ multiplex PCR, and TCRdb kept only the in-frame ones, dropping some. This table has 150,000 to 200,000 clones, more than 80% appearing once. The source of this sequence is an adult in good health. This sample comprised peripheral blood, obtained on day 0 of AZD1222 vaccination. The J gene is TRBJ1-1, the V gene TRBV6-2 or TRBV6-3; possible D gene TRBD1, 6 bases. CDR3 residues: CASSYKQGGVDTEAFF. The CDR3 coding sequence is TGTGCCAGCAGTTATAAACAGGGCGGGGTGGACACTGAAGCTTTCTTT.